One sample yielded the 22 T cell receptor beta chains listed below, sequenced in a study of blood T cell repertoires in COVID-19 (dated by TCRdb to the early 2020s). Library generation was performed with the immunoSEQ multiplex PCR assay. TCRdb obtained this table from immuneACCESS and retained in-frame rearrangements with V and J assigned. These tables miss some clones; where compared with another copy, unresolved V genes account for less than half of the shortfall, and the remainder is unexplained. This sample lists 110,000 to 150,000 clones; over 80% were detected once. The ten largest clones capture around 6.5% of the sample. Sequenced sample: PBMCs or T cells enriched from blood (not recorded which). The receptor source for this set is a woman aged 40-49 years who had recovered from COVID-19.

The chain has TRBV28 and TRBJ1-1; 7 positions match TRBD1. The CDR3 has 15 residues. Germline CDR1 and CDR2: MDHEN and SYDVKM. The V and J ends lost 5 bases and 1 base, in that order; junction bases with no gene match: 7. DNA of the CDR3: TGTGCCAGCAGTCTTCAGGGGGAGAGGAACACTGAAGCTTTCTTT. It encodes CASSLQGERNTEAFF.

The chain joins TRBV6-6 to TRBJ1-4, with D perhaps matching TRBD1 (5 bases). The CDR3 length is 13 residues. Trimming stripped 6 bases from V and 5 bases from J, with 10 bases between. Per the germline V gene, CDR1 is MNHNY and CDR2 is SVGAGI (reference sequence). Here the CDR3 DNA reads TGTGCCAGCAGAGGGACTTCGAATGAAAAACTGTTTTTT. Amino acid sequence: CASRGTSNEKLFF.

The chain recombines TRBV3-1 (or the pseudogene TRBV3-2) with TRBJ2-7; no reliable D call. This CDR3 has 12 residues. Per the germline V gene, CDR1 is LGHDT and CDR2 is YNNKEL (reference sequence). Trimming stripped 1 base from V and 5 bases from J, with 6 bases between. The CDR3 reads CASSQASNEQYF. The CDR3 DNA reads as TGTGCCAGCAGCCAAGCGAGCAACGAGCAGTACTTC.

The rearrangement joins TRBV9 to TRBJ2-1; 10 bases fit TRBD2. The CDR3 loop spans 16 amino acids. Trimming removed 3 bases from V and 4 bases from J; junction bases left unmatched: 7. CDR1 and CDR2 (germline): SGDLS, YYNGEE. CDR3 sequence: CASSAEREGLYNEQFF. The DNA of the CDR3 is TGTGCCAGCAGCGCCGAGCGGGAGGGCCTATACAATGAGCAGTTCTTC. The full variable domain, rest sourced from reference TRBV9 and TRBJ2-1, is DSGVTQTPKHLITATGQRVTLRCSPRSGDLSVYWYQQSLDQGLQFLIQYYNGEERAKGNILERFSAQQFPDLHSELNLSSLELGDSALYFCASSAEREGLYNEQFFGPGTRLTVL.

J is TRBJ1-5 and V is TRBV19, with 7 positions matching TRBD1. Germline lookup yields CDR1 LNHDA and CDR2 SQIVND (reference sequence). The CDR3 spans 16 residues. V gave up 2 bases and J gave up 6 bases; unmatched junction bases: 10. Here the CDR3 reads CASSIIQGFQGQPQHF. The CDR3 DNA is TGTGCCAGTAGTATAATACAGGGGTTCCAGGGTCAGCCCCAGCATTTT.

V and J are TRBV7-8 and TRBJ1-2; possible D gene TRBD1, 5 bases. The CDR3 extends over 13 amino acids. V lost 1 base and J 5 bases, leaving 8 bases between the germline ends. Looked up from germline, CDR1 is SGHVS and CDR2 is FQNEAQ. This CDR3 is CASSLGQTYGYTF. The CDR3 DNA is TGTGCCAGCAGCTTAGGACAGACATATGGCTACACCTTC.

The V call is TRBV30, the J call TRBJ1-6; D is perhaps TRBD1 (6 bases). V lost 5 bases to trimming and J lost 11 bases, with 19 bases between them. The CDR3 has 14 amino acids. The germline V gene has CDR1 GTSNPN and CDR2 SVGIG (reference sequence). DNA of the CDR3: TGTGCCTGGGAGGCCGCACAGGGTCTGCCACCCCTCCACTTT. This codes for CAWEAAQGLPPLHF. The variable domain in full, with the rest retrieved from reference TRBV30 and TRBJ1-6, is SQTIHQWPATLVQPVGSPLSLECTVEGTSNPNLYWYRQAAGRGLQLLFYSVGIGQISSEVPQNLSASRPQDRQFILSSKKLLLSDSGFYLCAWEAAQGLPPLHFGNGTRLTVT.

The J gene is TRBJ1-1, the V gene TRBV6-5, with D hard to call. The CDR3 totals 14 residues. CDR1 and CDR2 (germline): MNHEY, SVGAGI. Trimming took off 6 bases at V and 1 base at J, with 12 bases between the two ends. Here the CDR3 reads CASRGTGENTEAFF. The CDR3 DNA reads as TGTGCCAGCAGGGGAACGGGAGAGAACACTGAAGCTTTCTTT.

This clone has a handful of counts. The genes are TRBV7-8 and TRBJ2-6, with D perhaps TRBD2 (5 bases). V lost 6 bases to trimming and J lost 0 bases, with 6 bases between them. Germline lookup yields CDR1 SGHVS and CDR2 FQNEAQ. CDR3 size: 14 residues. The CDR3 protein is CASSRDSGANVLTF. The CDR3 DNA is TGTGCCAGCAGTCGGGACTCTGGGGCCAACGTCCTGACTTTC.

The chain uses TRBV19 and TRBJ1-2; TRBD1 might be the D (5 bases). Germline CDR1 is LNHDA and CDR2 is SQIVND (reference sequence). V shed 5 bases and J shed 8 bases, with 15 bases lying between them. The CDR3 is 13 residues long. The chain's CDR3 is CASSQDRQGGYTF. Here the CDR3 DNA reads TGTGCCAGTAGTCAGGACCGGCAGGGCGGCTACACCTTC. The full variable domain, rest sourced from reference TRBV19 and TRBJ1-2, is DGGITQSPKYLFRKEGQNVTLSCEQNLNHDAMYWYRQDPGQGLRLIYYSQIVNDFQKGDIAEGYSVSREKKESFPLTVTSAQKNPTAFYLCASSQDRQGGYTFGSGTRLTVV.

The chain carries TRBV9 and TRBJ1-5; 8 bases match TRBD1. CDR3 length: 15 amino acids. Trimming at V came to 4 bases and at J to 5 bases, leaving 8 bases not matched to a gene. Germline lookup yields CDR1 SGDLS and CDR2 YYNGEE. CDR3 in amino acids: CASSPGSGGYQPQHF. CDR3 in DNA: TGTGCCAGCAGCCCCGGGTCAGGGGGCTATCAGCCCCAGCATTTT.

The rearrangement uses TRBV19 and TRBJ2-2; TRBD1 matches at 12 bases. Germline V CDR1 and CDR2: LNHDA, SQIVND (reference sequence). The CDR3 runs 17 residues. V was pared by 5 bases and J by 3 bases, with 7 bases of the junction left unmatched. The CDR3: CASSGWDRGQDTGELFF. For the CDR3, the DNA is TGTGCCAGTAGTGGCTGGGACAGGGGGCAGGACACCGGGGAGCTGTTTTTT.

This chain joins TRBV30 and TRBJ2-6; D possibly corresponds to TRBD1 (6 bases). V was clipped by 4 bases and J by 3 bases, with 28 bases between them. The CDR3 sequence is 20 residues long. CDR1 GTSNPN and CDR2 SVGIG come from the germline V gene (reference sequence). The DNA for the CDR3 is TGTGCCTGGAAGGGGGATATAGGGTGGTCTCAAGTGTTTGGGGCCAACGTCCTGACTTTC. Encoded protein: CAWKGDIGWSQVFGANVLTF.

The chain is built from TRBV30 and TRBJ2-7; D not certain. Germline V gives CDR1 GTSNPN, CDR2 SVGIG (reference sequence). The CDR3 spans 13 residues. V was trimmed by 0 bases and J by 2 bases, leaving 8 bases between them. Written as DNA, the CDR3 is TGTGCCTGGAGTGTCGGGTCCGCCTACGAGCAGTACTTC. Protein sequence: CAWSVGSAYEQYF.

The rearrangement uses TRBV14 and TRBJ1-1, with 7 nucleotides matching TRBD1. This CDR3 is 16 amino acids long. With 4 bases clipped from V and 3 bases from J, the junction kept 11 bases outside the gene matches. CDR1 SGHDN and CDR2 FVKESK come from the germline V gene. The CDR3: CASSRPTGVYDTEAFF. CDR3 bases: TGTGCCAGCAGCCGCCCAACAGGGGTATATGACACTGAAGCTTTCTTT.

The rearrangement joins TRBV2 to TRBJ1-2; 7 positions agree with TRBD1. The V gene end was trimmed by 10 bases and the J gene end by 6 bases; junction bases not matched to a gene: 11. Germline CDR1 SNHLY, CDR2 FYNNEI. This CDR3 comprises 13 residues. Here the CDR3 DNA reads TGTGCCACCTTTGACAGGGAAGGCCATGGCTACACCTTC. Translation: CATFDREGHGYTF. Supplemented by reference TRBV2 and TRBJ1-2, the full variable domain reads EPEVTQTPSHQVTQMGQEVILRCVPISNHLYFYWYRQILGQKVEFLVSFYNNEISEKSEIFDDQFSVERPDGSNFTLKIRSTKLEDSAMYFCATFDREGHGYTFGSGTRLTVV.

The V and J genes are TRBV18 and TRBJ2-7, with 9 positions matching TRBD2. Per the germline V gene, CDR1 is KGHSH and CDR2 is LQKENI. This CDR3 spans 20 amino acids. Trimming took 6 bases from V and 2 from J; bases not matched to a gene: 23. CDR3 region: CASSHRGFGGRAGPTYEQYF. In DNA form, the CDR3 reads TGTGCCAGCTCGCACAGGGGCTTTGGCGGGAGGGCCGGTCCTACCTACGAGCAGTACTTC. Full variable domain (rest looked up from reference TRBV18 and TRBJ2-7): NAGVMQNPRHLVRRRGQEARLRCSPMKGHSHVYWYRQLPEEGLKFMVYLQKENIIDESGMPKERFSAEFPKEGPSILRIQQVVRGDSAAYFCASSHRGFGGRAGPTYEQYFGPGTRLTVT.

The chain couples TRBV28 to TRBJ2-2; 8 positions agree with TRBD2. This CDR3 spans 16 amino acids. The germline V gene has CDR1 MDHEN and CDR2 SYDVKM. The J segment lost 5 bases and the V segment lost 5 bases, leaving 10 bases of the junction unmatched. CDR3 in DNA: TGTGCCAGCAGTCCGTGGGGACTAGGGTCGACCGGGGAGCTGTTTTTT. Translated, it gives CASSPWGLGSTGELFF.

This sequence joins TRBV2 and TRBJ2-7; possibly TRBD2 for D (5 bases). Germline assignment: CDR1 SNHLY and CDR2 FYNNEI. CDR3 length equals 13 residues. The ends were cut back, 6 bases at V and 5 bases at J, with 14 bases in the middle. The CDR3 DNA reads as TGTGCCAGCAGAGGCAGGTCGAGGGACGAGCAGTACTTC. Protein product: CASRGRSRDEQYF. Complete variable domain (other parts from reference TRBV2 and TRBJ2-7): EPEVTQTPSHQVTQMGQEVILRCVPISNHLYFYWYRQILGQKVEFLVSFYNNEISEKSEIFDDQFSVERPDGSNFTLKIRSTKLEDSAMYFCASRGRSRDEQYFGPGTRLTVT.

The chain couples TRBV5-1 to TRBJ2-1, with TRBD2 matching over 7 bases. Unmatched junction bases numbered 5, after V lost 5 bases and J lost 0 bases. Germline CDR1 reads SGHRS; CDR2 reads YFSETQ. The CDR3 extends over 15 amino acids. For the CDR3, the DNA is TGCGCCAGCAGACCCATAGCGGGCTCCTACAATGAGCAGTTCTTC. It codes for CASRPIAGSYNEQFF.

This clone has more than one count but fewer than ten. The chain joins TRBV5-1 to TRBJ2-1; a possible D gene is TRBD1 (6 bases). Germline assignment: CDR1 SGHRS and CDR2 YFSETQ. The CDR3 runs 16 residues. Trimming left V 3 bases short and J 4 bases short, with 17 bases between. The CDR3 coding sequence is TGCGCCAGCAGCTGGAGGTCGGGACAAGCATACAATGAGCAGTTCTTC. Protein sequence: CASSWRSGQAYNEQFF.

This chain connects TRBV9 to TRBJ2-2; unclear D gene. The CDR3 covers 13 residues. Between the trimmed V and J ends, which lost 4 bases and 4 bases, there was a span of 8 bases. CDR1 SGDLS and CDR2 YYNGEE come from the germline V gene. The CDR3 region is CASSLRLTGELFF. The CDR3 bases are TGTGCCAGCAGCCTCCGACTCACCGGGGAGCTGTTTTTT.